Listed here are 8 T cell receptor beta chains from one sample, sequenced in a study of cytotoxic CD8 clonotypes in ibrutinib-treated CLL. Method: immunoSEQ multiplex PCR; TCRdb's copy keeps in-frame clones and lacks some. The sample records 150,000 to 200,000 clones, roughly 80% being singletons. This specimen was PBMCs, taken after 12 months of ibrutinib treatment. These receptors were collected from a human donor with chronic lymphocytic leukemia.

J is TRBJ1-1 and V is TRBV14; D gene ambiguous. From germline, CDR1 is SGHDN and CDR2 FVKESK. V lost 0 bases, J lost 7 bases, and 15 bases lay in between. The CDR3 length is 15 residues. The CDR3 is CASSQEGGRRGEAFF. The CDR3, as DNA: TGTGCCAGCAGCCAAGAAGGCGGCAGGCGGGGTGAAGCTTTCTTT. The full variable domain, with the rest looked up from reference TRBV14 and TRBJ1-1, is EAGVTQFPSHSVIEKGQTVTLRCDPISGHDNLYWYRRVMGKEIKFLLHFVKESKQDESGMPNNRFLAERTGGTYSTLKVQPAELEDSGVYFCASSQEGGRRGEAFFGQGTRLTVV.

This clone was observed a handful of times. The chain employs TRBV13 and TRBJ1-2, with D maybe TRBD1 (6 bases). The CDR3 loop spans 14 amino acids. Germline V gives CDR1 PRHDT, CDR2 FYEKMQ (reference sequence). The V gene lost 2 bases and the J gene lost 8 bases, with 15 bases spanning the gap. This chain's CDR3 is CASSLNRGAEGYTF. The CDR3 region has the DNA TGTGCCAGCAGCTTAAATAGGGGGGCGGAGGGCTACACCTTC.

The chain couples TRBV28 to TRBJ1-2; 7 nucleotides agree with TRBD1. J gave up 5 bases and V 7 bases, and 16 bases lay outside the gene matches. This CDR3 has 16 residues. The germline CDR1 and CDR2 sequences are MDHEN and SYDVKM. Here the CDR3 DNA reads TGTGCCAGCACTTTCGGGGACCGACAGGGTGGATATGGCTACACCTTC. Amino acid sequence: CASTFGDRQGGYGYTF.

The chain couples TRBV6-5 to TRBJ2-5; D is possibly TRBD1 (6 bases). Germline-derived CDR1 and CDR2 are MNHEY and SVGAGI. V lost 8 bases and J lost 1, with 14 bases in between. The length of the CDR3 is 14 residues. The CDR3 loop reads CASARTAAQETQYF. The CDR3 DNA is TGTGCCAGCGCCCGGACAGCAGCCCAAGAGACCCAGTACTTC.

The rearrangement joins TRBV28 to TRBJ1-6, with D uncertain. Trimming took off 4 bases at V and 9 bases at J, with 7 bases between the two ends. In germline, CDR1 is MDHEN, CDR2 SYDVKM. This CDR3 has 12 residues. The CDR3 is CASSWKVSPLHF. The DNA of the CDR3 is TGTGCCAGCAGTTGGAAGGTTTCACCCCTCCACTTT.

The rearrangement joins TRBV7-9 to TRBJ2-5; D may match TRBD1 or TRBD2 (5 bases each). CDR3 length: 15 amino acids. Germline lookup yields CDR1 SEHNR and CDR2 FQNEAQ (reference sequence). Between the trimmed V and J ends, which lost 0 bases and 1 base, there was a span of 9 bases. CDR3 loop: CASSLASGPQETQYF. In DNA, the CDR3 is TGTGCCAGCAGCTTAGCGTCGGGGCCCCAAGAGACCCAGTACTTC.

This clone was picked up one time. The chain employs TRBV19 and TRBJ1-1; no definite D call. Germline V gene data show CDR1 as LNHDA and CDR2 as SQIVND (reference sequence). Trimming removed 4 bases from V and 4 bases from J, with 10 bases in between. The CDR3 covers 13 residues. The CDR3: CASSTRPLTEAFF. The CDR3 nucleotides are TGTGCCAGTAGTACCCGGCCGCTCACTGAAGCTTTCTTT.

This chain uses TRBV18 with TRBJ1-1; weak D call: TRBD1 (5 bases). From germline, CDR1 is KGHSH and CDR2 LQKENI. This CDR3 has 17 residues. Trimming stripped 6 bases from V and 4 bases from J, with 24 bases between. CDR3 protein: CASSHDLPGGARTEAFF. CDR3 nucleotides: TGTGCCAGCTCTCACGACCTACCCGGAGGGGCTCGCACTGAAGCTTTCTTT.